This entry lists 21 T cell receptor beta chains sequenced from one sample in a study of T cells in Graves' hyperthyroidism and ophthalmopathy. TCR beta CDR3 regions were amplified from RNA transcripts. HTBI primers were used for first-round RT-PCR of the TCR CDR3. TCRdb recomputed calls from the multiplex PCR reads with MiXCR, one row per CDR3 protein. The table records 550,000 to 700,000 distinct CDR3 sequences, roughly 15% of them present only once. The sample was blood. The receptors were gathered from a woman aged 40 to 50 with Graves' ophthalmopathy.

The sample holds many counts of this clonotype. The rearrangement joins TRBV11-3 to TRBJ2-5; D is unresolved. V lost 2 bases, J lost 1 base, and 5 bases lay in between. Germline lookup yields CDR1 SGHNT and CDR2 YENEEA. The CDR3 covers 13 residues. The CDR3 bases are TGTGCCAGCAGCTTAAATACCCAAGAGACCCAGTACTTC. Its translation is CASSLNTQETQYF.

DNA for the CDR3: TGTGCCAGCAGGCAAAACAGGGGACCAGGGGAGCTGTTTTTT. Translating gives CASRQNRGPGELFF. V gene TRBV12-3 or TRBV12-4 combines with J gene TRBJ2-2, with 7 bases matching TRBD1. The CDR3 is 14 amino acids. With V trimmed by 6 bases and J by 8 bases, 9 bases remained unmatched.

This clonotype was seen ten or more times. The chain carries TRBV20-1 and TRBJ2-7; TRBD1 is a possible D gene (5 bases). Germline V gene sequence: CDR1 DFQATT, CDR2 SNEGSKA (reference sequence). The CDR3 is 12 amino acids. The germline V and J ends were trimmed by 1 base and 6 bases, with 10 bases remaining between them. The CDR3 loop reads CSARGTRAEQYF. The CDR3, as DNA: TGCAGTGCTAGAGGGACCAGGGCCGAGCAGTACTTC.

About this clonotype: A single base separates this from a much larger clone, so it may be a read error. V is TRBV7-8 and J is TRBJ2-7; 10 positions match TRBD1. Germline CDR1 is SGHVS and CDR2 is FQNEAQ. The CDR3 is 15 residues long. CDR3: CAGSRRTGGAYEQYF. In DNA form, the CDR3 reads TGTGCCGGCAGCAGACGGACAGGGGGTGCATACGAGCAGTACTTC.

This clonotype was seen at least ten times. The V call is TRBV7-2, the J call TRBJ1-2, with a tentative D call TRBD1 (5 bases). In germline, CDR1 is SGHTA, CDR2 FQGNSA. Deletions cut 3 bases from V and 1 base from J, with 12 bases between. The CDR3 consists of 15 residues. The CDR3 here is CASSFKGSGNYGYTF. The CDR3 region has the DNA TGTGCCAGCAGCTTTAAGGGGTCGGGTAACTATGGCTACACCTTC.

As concerns this clonotype: An end of the junction does not agree with germline; a read error may underlie this. The chain is built from TRBV28 and TRBJ1-5, with D hard to call. The CDR3 sequence is 14 residues long. Germline V gene sequence: CDR1 MDHEN, CDR2 SYDVKM. CDR3 sequence reads: CASCLGYFCQPQHF. CDR3 in DNA: TGTGCCAGCTGTTTGGGTTATTTCTGTCAGCCCCAGCATTTT. Looking up the rest from reference TRBV28 and TRBJ1-5 gives the full variable domain: DVKVTQSSRYLVKRTGEKVFLECVQDMDHENMFWYRQDPGLGLRLIYFSYDVKMKEKGDIPEGYSVSREKKERFSLILESASTNQTSMYLCASCLGYFCQPQHFGDGTRLSIL.

Only a few counts were recorded for this clonotype. The V and J genes are TRBV6-5 and TRBJ1-1; the D gene is possibly TRBD1 (5 bases). The CDR3 covers 14 residues. V was cut by 3 bases and J by 8 bases, with 16 bases left in between. Germline CDR1 and CDR2: MNHEY and SVGAGI. In DNA, the CDR3 is TGTGCCAGCAGTTATTGGGCAGGGAAGGGGGAAGCTTTCTTT. Translating it yields CASSYWAGKGEAFF.

This clonotype was recorded at least ten times. The J gene is TRBJ2-4, the V gene TRBV28; 9 bases line up with TRBD1. This CDR3 has 17 residues. V shed 5 bases and J 1 base; nucleotides not matched to a gene: 9. The V gene's germline CDR1 is MDHEN and CDR2 SYDVKM. In nucleotides, the CDR3 is TGTGCCAGCAGTCCCCCGGGACAGGGTCTGGCCAAAAACATTCAGTACTTC. This translates into CASSPPGQGLAKNIQYF.

This clonotype occurred many times. The V and J genes are TRBV5-1 and TRBJ1-1; TRBD1 aligns across 10 bases. The V gene end was trimmed by 10 bases and the J gene end by 7 bases; junction bases not matched to a gene: 19. CDR3 length: 16 amino acids. Germline V gives CDR1 SGHRS, CDR2 YFSETQ. CDR3 nucleotide sequence: TGCGCCTCCGCGTCCCGCGGACAGGGGGATAGGGTTGAAGCTTTCTTT. Translated: CASASRGQGDRVEAFF.

This clonotype was counted only a few times. The chain links TRBV5-1 to TRBJ2-5; D is perhaps TRBD2 (6 bases). The CDR3 loop spans 16 amino acids. Germline-derived CDR1 and CDR2 are SGHRS and YFSETQ. The germline V and J ends were trimmed by 4 bases and 5 bases, with 21 bases remaining between them. The CDR3 spells CASSGPPGRAGETQYF. The CDR3, as DNA: TGCGCCAGCAGCGGACCCCCGGGAAGGGCGGGGGAGACCCAGTACTTC. Drawing the rest from reference TRBV5-1 and TRBJ2-5, the complete variable domain is KAGVTQTPRYLIKTRGQQVTLSCSPISGHRSVSWYQQTPGQGLQFLFEYFSETQRNKGNFPGRFSGRQFSNSRSEMNVSTLELGDSALYLCASSGPPGRAGETQYFGPGTRLLVL.

As regards this clonotype: A clone one base away is much larger, so this may be a read error. The chain uses TRBV12-3 or TRBV12-4 and TRBJ2-5, with D possibly TRBD1 on 6 matching bases. V gave up 8 bases and J gave up 2 bases, with 15 bases separating them. The CDR3 has 14 amino acids. The CDR3 protein is CASALLGAQETQYF. CDR3 nucleotide sequence: TGTGCCAGCGCCCTATTGGGGGCACAAGAGACCCAGTACTTC.

The rearrangement links TRBV7-2 to TRBJ2-7; 7 bases map to TRBD1. V was pared by 4 bases and J by 6 bases, with 9 bases of the junction left unmatched. In germline, CDR1 is SGHTA, CDR2 FQGNSA. CDR3 length equals 14 residues. CDR3 DNA: TGTGCCAGCAGCTCCGGGCCTTCAGGGGGCGAGCAGTACTTC. Amino acid sequence: CASSSGPSGGEQYF.

This clonotype was detected ten times or more. The CDR3 DNA sequence: TGTGCCAGCAGTTTAACAGATTGGGATACTTTCTTT. Translation: CASSLTDWDTFF. This chain links TRBV12-3 or TRBV12-4 with TRBJ1-1; D is unclear. The V end was cut by 2 bases, the J end by 12 bases, with 13 bases between. The length of the CDR3 is 12 residues.

This clonotype was seen repeatedly, ten times or more. The chain is built from TRBV7-2 and TRBJ2-7; 9 bases fit TRBD2. The CDR3 has 16 residues. Per germline, CDR1 SGHTA and CDR2 FQGNSA. With V trimmed by 2 bases and J by 7 bases, 12 bases remained unmatched. CDR3 sequence: CASSLRREGRGGEQYF. Written as DNA, the CDR3 is TGTGCCAGCAGCTTAAGGCGGGAGGGCCGAGGTGGGGAGCAGTACTTC.

Here the CDR3 DNA reads TGTGCCAGCAGCGAAGACAGGGCGGGGGTCACTGAAGCTTTCTTT. Translating gives CASSEDRAGVTEAFF. The chain couples TRBV11-2 to TRBJ1-1; 7 nucleotides line up with TRBD1. This CDR3 spans 15 amino acids. The V gene end was trimmed by 5 bases and the J gene end by 4 bases; junction bases not matched to a gene: 10. Germline assignment: CDR1 SGHAT and CDR2 FQNNGV. The complete variable domain, with remaining parts taken from reference TRBV11-2 and TRBJ1-1, reads EAGVAQSPRYKIIEKRQSVAFWCNPISGHATLYWYQQILGQGPKLLIQFQNNGVVDDSQLPKDRFSAERLKGVDSTLKIQPAKLEDSAVYLCASSEDRAGVTEAFFGQGTRLTVV.

CDR3 protein: CASTRGGLKAGELFF. The CDR3 coding sequence is TGTGCCAGCACCAGGGGGGGCCTCAAGGCCGGGGAGCTGTTTTTT. J is TRBJ2-2 and V is TRBV6-1; tentatively, D is TRBD1 or TRBD2 (7 bases each). This CDR3 is built from 15 residues. V shed 7 bases and J shed 6 bases, with 18 bases lying between them. Germline lookup yields CDR1 MNHNS and CDR2 SASEGT.

Only a few counts were recorded for this clonotype. The J gene is TRBJ2-4, the V gene TRBV7-8, with D tentatively TRBD1 or TRBD2 (5 bases each). From germline, CDR1 is SGHVS and CDR2 FQNEAQ. The CDR3 is made up of 15 amino acids. Trimming took 6 bases from V and 0 from J, leaving 12 bases between them. CDR3: CASSFGTLAKNIQYF. The CDR3 coding sequence is TGTGCCAGCAGTTTCGGGACGCTAGCCAAAAACATTCAGTACTTC.

This clonotype occurred many times. At one boundary the junction diverges from the germline segment, which might be a read error. CDR3 sequence: CASKANYGHTF. The CDR3 DNA follows: TGTGCCAGCAAGGCAAACTATGGCCACACCTTC. V and J are TRBV6-1 and TRBJ1-2; no clear D gene. Germline CDR1 and CDR2: MNHNS and SASEGT. The CDR3 has 11 amino acids.

This clonotype was seen many times. The V and J genes are TRBV28 and TRBJ1-1; 7 bases fit TRBD1. Germline values: CDR1 MDHEN, CDR2 SYDVKM. J was trimmed by 4 bases and V by 7 bases; bases with no gene match: 12. CDR3 size: 15 residues. This CDR3 reads CASNRDSRAGTEAFF. In DNA, the CDR3 is TGTGCCAGCAATCGGGACAGCCGGGCCGGCACTGAAGCTTTCTTT.

This clonotype was seen repeatedly, ten times or more. It may be a read error: a sequence one base away is much more abundant. The chain employs TRBV28 and TRBJ2-7, with D possibly matching TRBD1 (7 bases). Germline loops: CDR1 MDHEN, CDR2 SYDVKM. This CDR3 comprises 13 residues. V gave up 3 bases and J gave up 6 bases, with 12 bases separating them. CDR3: CASSFTQGGEQYF. The CDR3 coding sequence is TGTGCCAGCAGTTTTACTCAGGGGGGCGAGCAGTACTTC.

This clonotype has a count of ten or more. CDR3 nucleotides: TGTGCCAGCAGTTTACTAGCGGGAGGTCACAATGAGCAGTTCTTC. This gives the protein CASSLLAGGHNEQFF. This chain links TRBV28 with TRBJ2-1; 11 bases line up with TRBD2. J was trimmed by 5 bases and V by 2 bases; bases with no gene match: 2. CDR1 and CDR2 from the germline V gene are MDHEN and SYDVKM. The CDR3 has 15 amino acids. The complete variable domain, with remaining parts taken from reference TRBV28 and TRBJ2-1, reads DVKVTQSSRYLVKRTGEKVFLECVQDMDHENMFWYRQDPGLGLRLIYFSYDVKMKEKGDIPEGYSVSREKKERFSLILESASTNQTSMYLCASSLLAGGHNEQFFGPGTRLTVL.